Detailed here is one T cell receptor beta chain. The data originate from a study of blood T cell repertoires in COVID-19. Original processing methods: The authors estimated nucleated cell counts from reference gene primer amplification. Some clones are missing from TCRdb's copy, which holds only in-frame ones; the method was immunoSEQ multiplex PCR. V and J calls and clone size are copied from that table; D and trimming were computed from the DNA. The sample has about 200,000 clones, 65% to 85% seen once. The V and J ends lost 5 bases and 14 bases respectively, with 22 bases between them. Per germline, CDR1 SGHVS and CDR2 FQNEAQ. The CDR3 contains 15 residues.

The receptor was isolated from a man aged 40-50 years with acute or convalescent COVID-19. J is TRBJ1-6 and V is TRBV7-8; D perhaps matches TRBD1 (6 bases). Sequenced sample: peripheral blood. CDR3 region: CASSDTIQGFRSLHF. Here the CDR3 DNA reads TGTGCCAGCAGCGATACAATACAGGGTTTTAGGTCCCTCCACTTT.